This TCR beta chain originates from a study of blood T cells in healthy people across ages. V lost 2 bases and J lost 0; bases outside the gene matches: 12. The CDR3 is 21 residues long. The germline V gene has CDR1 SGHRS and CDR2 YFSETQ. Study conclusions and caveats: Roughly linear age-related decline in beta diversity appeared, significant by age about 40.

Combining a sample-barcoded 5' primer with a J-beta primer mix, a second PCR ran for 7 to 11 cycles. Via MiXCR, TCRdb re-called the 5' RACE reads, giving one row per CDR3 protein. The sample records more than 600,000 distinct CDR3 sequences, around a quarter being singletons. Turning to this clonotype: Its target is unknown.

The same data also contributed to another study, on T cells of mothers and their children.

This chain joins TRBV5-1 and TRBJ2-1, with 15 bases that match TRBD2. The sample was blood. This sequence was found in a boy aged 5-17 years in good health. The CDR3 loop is CASSFPTGTSGRRLSYNEQFF. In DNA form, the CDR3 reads TGCGCCAGCAGCTTCCCCACCGGGACTAGCGGGAGGCGCCTCTCCTACAATGAGCAGTTCTTC.